These 9 T cell receptor beta chains came from one sample sequenced in a study of OX40 agonist ivuxolimab in advanced cancers. TCRdb keeps only in-frame clones here, not all; method: immunoSEQ multiplex PCR. Of over 45,000 clones in the sample, 80% were seen once. Sequenced material: CD4+ or CD8+ T cells sorted from blood, taken in a trial of the OX40 agonist ivuxolimab. Source of these receptors: an adult with an advanced solid tumor such as melanoma, head and neck, liver or kidney cancer.

This clone was seen just once. CDR3 DNA: TGTGCCAGCAGTGCCCAGTCTCAGGGGGCTGGGGGCTACACCTTC. Its translation: CASSAQSQGAGGYTF. The V and J genes are TRBV6-1 and TRBJ1-2; 8 bases map to TRBD1. From germline, CDR1 is MNHNS and CDR2 SASEGT. Unmatched junction bases numbered 12, after V lost 4 bases and J lost 8 bases. This CDR3 contains 15 residues.

The J gene is TRBJ1-2, the V gene TRBV5-6, with 11 nucleotides matching TRBD1. There are 17 residues in the CDR3. V was pared by 2 bases and J by 4 bases, with 10 bases of the junction left unmatched. Germline V gene lookup returns CDR1 SGHDT and CDR2 YYEEEE. CDR3 protein: CASSFKGQGARGYGYTF. In DNA, the CDR3 is TGTGCCAGCAGCTTTAAAGGACAGGGGGCTCGTGGCTATGGCTACACCTTC.

The chain couples TRBV6-4 to TRBJ2-7, with 7 bases lining up with TRBD2. Germline CDR1 is MRHNA and CDR2 is SNTAGT. The CDR3 loop spans 14 amino acids. Trimming took 3 bases from V and 4 from J; bases not matched to a gene: 6. CDR3 amino acids: CASSEGTNLYEQYF. The CDR3, as DNA: TGTGCCAGCAGTGAAGGGACTAATTTGTACGAGCAGTACTTC.

The rearrangement links TRBV5-1 to TRBJ1-1; D is unclear. The CDR3 spans 13 residues. Germline assignment: CDR1 SGHRS and CDR2 YFSETQ. Trimming took off 4 bases at V and 5 bases at J, with 12 bases between the two ends. The CDR3 here is CASSPLFGTEAFF. For the CDR3, the DNA is TGCGCCAGCAGCCCCCTTTTTGGTACTGAAGCTTTCTTT.

This rearrangement joins TRBV2 to TRBJ2-1; D call uncertain. CDR1 SNHLY and CDR2 FYNNEI come from the germline V gene. The CDR3 runs to 15 residues. The V gene lost 8 bases and the J gene lost 6 bases, with 20 bases spanning the gap. The CDR3 nucleotides read TGTGCCAGCGATCATAGGCTCCGAGGCCTCAATGAGCAGTTCTTC. Translation gives CASDHRLRGLNEQFF.

This chain links TRBV27 with TRBJ2-3, with 9 bases fitting TRBD2. CDR3 length: 14 amino acids. Trimming removed 6 bases from V and 4 bases from J; junction bases left unmatched: 5. Germline V gene data show CDR1 as MNHEY and CDR2 as SMNVEV (reference sequence). CDR3 region: CASRRGGRADTQYF. The CDR3 DNA follows: TGTGCCAGCAGGCGGGGGGGCCGCGCAGATACGCAGTATTTT.

There are a few counts of this clone. V gene TRBV13 combines with J gene TRBJ1-2; TRBD1 aligns across 8 bases. This CDR3 contains 17 residues. Germline V gene data show CDR1 as PRHDT and CDR2 as FYEKMQ (reference sequence). V trimming: 0 bases; J trimming: 0 bases; junction bases outside the gene matches: 6. The CDR3 coding sequence is TGTGCCAGCAGCTTAGGCCAGGGGGCCCCTGCTAACTATGGCTACACCTTC. Translation gives CASSLGQGAPANYGYTF. Supplemented by reference TRBV13 and TRBJ1-2, the full variable domain reads AAGVIQSPRHLIKEKRETATLKCYPIPRHDTVYWYQQGPGQDPQFLISFYEKMQSDKGSIPDRFSAQQFSDYHSELNMSSLELGDSALYFCASSLGQGAPANYGYTFGSGTRLTVV.

The CDR3 loop reads CASSFAGRETQYF. CDR3 DNA: TGTGCCAGCAGCTTCGCCGGACGGGAGACCCAGTACTTC. The chain links TRBV7-3 to TRBJ2-5, with D uncertain. Trimming stripped 3 bases from V and 5 bases from J, with 10 bases between. This CDR3 is 13 amino acids long. Per germline, CDR1 SGHTA and CDR2 FQGTGA.

This rearrangement joins TRBV7-9 to TRBJ2-1; 8 positions agree with TRBD2. Germline CDR1 and CDR2: SEHNR and FQNEAQ (reference sequence). V trimming: 4 bases; J trimming: 5 bases; junction bases outside the gene matches: 7. The CDR3 is 15 residues long. The chain's CDR3 is CASSSLGGGNNEQFF. The CDR3 DNA sequence: TGTGCCAGCAGCTCGTTGGGCGGGGGGAACAATGAGCAGTTCTTC.